This T cell receptor (beta chain) is drawn from a study of neurological immune-mediated disorders. Unsorted libraries were derived from 2 million PBMCs stored at -80 C. With 10-nucleotide random UMIs included, cDNA was synthesized by 5'RACE. TCRdb ran MiXCR on the 5' RACE reads and lists one entry per CDR3 protein. Here the sample spans over 25,000 distinct CDR3 sequences, around 10% being singletons. Germline V CDR1 and CDR2: SGHRS, YFSETQ. The V end lost 4 bases, the J end lost 7 bases, and 12 bases lay between the germline ends. The CDR3 loop spans 14 amino acids. Many counts were recorded for this clonotype.

The gene calls are TRBV5-1 and TRBJ1-6, with D possibly being TRBD1 (6 bases). The material sequenced was PBMCs. This TCR was sampled from a woman in her sixties or seventies in good health. CDR3 nucleotide sequence: TGCGCCAGCAGCGCGAATACAGGGAATTCACCCCTCCACTTT. Its translation: CASSANTGNSPLHF.